Given below is one T cell receptor (beta chain) in context. Antigen unknown. This record comes from a study of T cell repertoires in cytomegalovirus infection. TCRdb re-analysed the reads in MiXCR, keeping a single row per CDR3 protein. The repertoire holds 110,000 or so distinct CDR3 sequences, around 30% seen once, with roughly two fifths in the top ten. Per germline, CDR1 MGHRA and CDR2 YSYEKL. The CDR3 is 14 amino acids. V dropped 1 base and J dropped 4 bases, with 8 bases sitting between them. The source of this sequence is a human donor in good health (CMV status not recorded). Some clones in this sample may be carry-over from other donors' samples. The sequenced sample was CD8+ T cells from cultured PBMCs, obtained from culture after CMV antigen stimulation. V gene TRBV4-1 combines with J gene TRBJ1-5, with D unclear. DNA of the CDR3: TGCGCCAGCAGCCAAGTGGCAGAGAATCAGCCCCAGCATTTT. This translates into CASSQVAENQPQHF.